This T cell receptor beta chain comes out of a study of cytomegalovirus exposure and HLA in healthy donors (dated by TCRdb to the late 2010s). Regarding the study in general: According to an earlier analysis of several hundred of the donors, about 170 million T cells yielded roughly 100 million unique TCR beta sequences and about 300 Gb of sequence data. Roughly 290 gigabases of sequencing data and around 85 million unique TCR sequences made up an early release that covered nearly 650 HLA-typed donors. Of the roughly 410 genotyped donors, over 80% were placed in the genetic ancestry cluster associated with self-reported Caucasian donors. The aim of the study was to test whether cataloging public T cell receptors could identify signatures of past pathogen exposure. The T cell repertoires of 666 subjects were profiled by immunosequencing and related to cytomegalovirus serostatus. A separate validation cohort of over 95 different subjects was used in addition to the roughly 640-subject first cohort. To predict cytomegalovirus infection status, the study brought together high-throughput TCR immunosequencing, statistical association of individual TCRs with disease status, and machine learning. A later analysis re-analyzed previously published TCR beta repertoires from roughly 600 donors and added high-resolution HLA genotyping to study TCR occurrence patterns. Rather than drawing on any new phenotypic data, the later analysis identified candidate immune exposures from TCR beta sequences and the way those sequences occurred across donors. An earlier analysis of approximately 640 of the donors applied high-throughput TCR beta sequencing to assess whether each TCR beta V gene segment acted as functional or pseudogenic. Donor age, sex, ethnicity and CMV serostatus were collected together with the repertoire data. Genome-wide SNP genotypes for about three fifths of the roughly 670 donors were used in a later genetic analysis, which treated that subset as a discovery cohort. Every repertoire in the discovery cohort had been generated on one and the same sequencing platform. HLA typing covered class I and class II loci at four-digit resolution. Typing coverage differed by locus: A, B, C, DRB1 and DQB1 were typed in about 620-640 donors, DQA1 in 500 to 550, DPA1 in 600 to 610, and DPB1 in approximately 450. Five DR-DQ haplotypes were handled as single units for association and clustering because linkage in the cohort was strong. Among 398 genotyped donors of the cohort, an average of approximately 230,000 unique TCR beta nucleotide sequences were sequenced per donor, roughly 20% of them non-productive.

The cohort comprised 550 to 700 healthy bone marrow donors. All cohort members were sampled while nominally healthy, although unrecorded immune exposures were likely present. The donor tested CMV seropositive and was one of the 289 seropositive cohort members. A peripheral blood sample was collected from each donor, and TCR beta sequencing was performed on peripheral blood mononuclear cells. The Qiagen DNeasy Blood Extraction Kit was used to extract genomic DNA from the blood cell samples. This clone occurred a few times. Which antigen it targets is not known. Base qualities were left out, and no much larger clone turns up one base away. Overall results and qualifications from the work: In a later analysis, HLA-associated TCR beta chains showed more clonal expansion and lower generation probabilities than non-associated chains that were equally common. Some IMGT-functional V segments, including TRBV6-2 and TRBV6-3, could not be distinguished by the 87-base-pair reads and were therefore excluded. A total of 150 or so TCR beta chains were listed by the study as associated with cytomegalovirus. Cytomegalovirus status was reported to be diagnosed by the classifier with high specificity and sensitivity in both the original and validation cohorts. Most TCR sequences were seen in very few donors, while some public TCRs were found in many individuals. Assigning TCR associations to individual alleles was difficult when HLA alleles, especially DR and DQ, strongly co-occurred. In a later analysis, most CMV-associated TCR beta chains were found to appear HLA-restricted, with HLA associations seemingly driven largely by CMV exposure. An association between a missense DCLRE1C variant and V-gene and J-gene trimming of TCR beta chains was found in a later genetic analysis and replicated in an independent cohort. Because some donors lacked HLA typing at each locus, the association tests relied only on the typed subset. Linkage disequilibrium might explain the correlated functional status among segregating V segments, but an unknown experimental factor could not be excluded. About 15 rarely observed V segments, including chromosome 9 orphons, were excluded from the earlier analysis of about 610 of the donors because counts were too low. According to the authors, the approach could potentially be generalized to other disease states and immunological phenotypes. This cohort had only TCR beta chains sequenced, and the lack of alpha or paired-chain data limited which features could be detected. In a later analysis, several top co-occurrence clusters were reported to appear linked to parvovirus B19, influenza, CMV and Epstein-Barr virus. A later analysis found that TCR association rates varied across HLA loci, with DRB1 alleles showing the most associated TCRs and HLA-C alleles the fewest. A further reported finding was that TCR beta sequences accurately predicted the HLA-A and HLA-B alleles for most subjects in the first cohort. The presence/absence analyses assumed that sequencing depth was roughly uniform across donors, and that assumption may not be true. A cluster of highly shared sequence variants was judged likely to represent a technical artifact of the sequencing pipeline. According to a later genetic analysis, donors in an Asian-associated ancestry cluster had fewer N-insertions in productive TCRs than the approximately 630-donor mean. At a false discovery rate of 0.05, a later analysis linked 16,951 TCR beta sequences to specific HLA alleles. In vitro tests confirmed that a few of the cytomegalovirus-associated TCR beta chains recognize cytomegalovirus antigens. The only immune exposure information available for the cohort was CMV serostatus. In an earlier analysis of approximately 600 of the donors, most TCR beta V segments were observed in productive rearrangements about 90% or about 30% of the time, broadly matching IMGT annotations.

CDR1 and CDR2, per the germline V gene (reference sequence), are GTSNPN and SVGIG. V gives up 2 bases and J gives up 0 bases, and the segment between their germline ends measures 5 bases. The CDR3 holds 13 amino acids from the cysteine to the phenylalanine. This entry keeps only the CDR3 DNA: 39 bases, framed from base 1. Libraries were constructed by the immunoSEQ multiplex PCR assay. A mixture of 60 forward primers for TCR Vbeta segments and 13 reverse primers for TCR Jbeta segments was used in the multiplex PCR. A multiplex PCR assay on genomic DNA amplified the CDR3 region of rearranged TCR beta genes. On the Illumina HiSeq System, the amplified TCR beta libraries were sequenced as 87-base-pair reads. The study's own analysis went as follows. Across the 700 or so repertoires, a later analysis counted roughly 84 million unique TCR beta chains, roughly 11 million of which were shared by at least two donors. A nearest-neighbor algorithm error-corrected the raw reads and collapsed the reads into unique sequences, merging closely related sequences to remove PCR and sequencing errors. Alignment of CDR3 sequences to IMGT reference sequences was used to assign V, D and J gene segments. For a sequence to be retained, a match of at least six nucleotides to both a V gene segment and a J gene segment was required. Rearrangements were classified as productive when the CDR3 lacked stop codons and remained in frame with V and J, and all other rearrangements were classified as non-productive. Following IMGT convention, CDR3 was defined as the stretch from the second conserved V-encoded cysteine up to the conserved J-encoded phenylalanine. Sequences without an unambiguous match to a single V gene segment were excluded from the earlier analysis of about 640 of the donors. In an earlier analysis of a few hundred of the donors, V segments were called functional above 56.7% productive rearrangements and were called segregating when the between-donor standard deviation exceeded 5%. A statistical classification framework was built for diagnosing cytomegalovirus status from the catalog of TCR beta chain sequences. A later analysis assigned V and J genes by comparing TCR nucleotide sequences with IMGT/GENE-DB human TR gene sequences. Using the TCRdist pipeline, a later analysis assigned CDR3 sequences along with most-parsimonious VDJ recombination scenarios. In a later analysis, each TCR beta chain was defined by its CDR3 amino acid sequence together with its V-gene family, and reads without a unique V-gene family were excluded. As a way to deal with suspected cross-contamination and a sequencing artifact, a later analysis dropped 500 to 700 nucleotide sequences that were highly shared and had low generation probability. In a later analysis, a clonal expansion index was calculated for each public chain from normalized within-repertoire ranks of inferred template counts. Generation probabilities in a later analysis came from a VDJ recombination model fitted to out-of-frame rearrangements, and those results were checked against IGoR. In a later analysis, hypergeometric tests were used to score TCR-TCR, TCR-HLA and TCR-CMV co-occurrence, with a repertoire-size bias correction applied to TCR pairs. A later analysis estimated false discovery rates by permuting HLA or CMV assignments 20 times. A later analysis grouped co-occurring TCRs with DBSCAN, adding TCRdist sequence similarity when clustering within HLA-allele-positive subsets. Co-occurrence clustering excluded repertoires with fewer than 30,000 or more than 120,000 public chains, plus five with anomalous nucleotide sharing. TCRdb's version of the immuneACCESS table is confined to in-frame rearrangements and falls short of the full clone set. An unresolved V gene accounts for under half of the shortfall where checked; the remainder is of unknown origin. V, J and clone size reflect that table, while D and trimming were determined from the DNA. The sample yields about 160,000 clones; nearly 80% were counted once. The top ten constitute over 0.95% of the sample.

The source of this sequence is a woman between 45 and 65 years old in good health and CMV-seropositive. The specimen was PBMCs. Recombination connected TRBV30 to TRBJ1-3; confidence is insufficient to name the D gene. The CDR3 sequence is CAWSRGSGNTIYF. The bases are TGTGCCTGGAGTCGAGGCTCTGGAAACACCATATATTTT. With the portions outside the CDR3 filled from the reference TRBV30 and TRBJ1-3 genes, the complete variable region becomes SQTIHQWPATLVQPVGSPLSLECTVEGTSNPNLYWYRQAAGRGLQLLFYSVGIGQISSEVPQNLSASRPQDRQFILSSKKLLLSDSGFYLCAWSRGSGNTIYFGEGSWLTVV.